What follows are 25 T cell receptor beta chains derived from one specimen sequenced in a study of monozygotic twins with inflammatory bowel disease. TCRdb reprocessed the 5' RACE reads, keeping one entry per CDR3 protein, no DNA. The table lists 150,000 to 200,000 distinct CDR3 sequences. The source material was blood. These receptors were collected from a human donor with ulcerative colitis or Crohn's disease, or a healthy co-twin of an affected twin (not recorded which).

V is TRBV7-2 and J is TRBJ2-5; without DNA, the TCRdb call of TRBD2 cannot be checked. The germline CDR1 and CDR2 sequences are SGHTA and FQGNSA. The CDR3 sequence is 17 residues long. The CDR3 reads CASSQGLAGGYQETQYF.

The chain is built from TRBV6-2 or TRBV6-3 and TRBJ1-2. The CDR3 has 11 residues. CDR1 and CDR2 from the germline V gene are MNHEY and SVGEGT. CDR3 sequence: CASSGNYGYTF.

V usage is TRBV20-1 and J usage is TRBJ1-4; as DNA is missing, the TRBD1 call by TCRdb cannot be tested. Germline V gene sequence: CDR1 DFQATT, CDR2 SNEGSKA (reference sequence). The CDR3 is 16 amino acids. This CDR3 reads CSASLLPGQGSEKLFF.

This rearrangement joins TRBV5-1 to TRBJ2-1; TCRdb gives TRBD2 as the D gene, but with no DNA this cannot be confirmed. Germline V lookup: CDR1 SGHRS, CDR2 YFSETQ. The CDR3 loop spans 15 amino acids. The CDR3 sequence: CASKPGTSGYNEQFF.

The chain couples TRBV5-1 to TRBJ2-5; checking the TCRdb D call of TRBD2 is not possible without DNA. Germline values: CDR1 SGHRS, CDR2 YFSETQ. The CDR3 is 15 amino acids. CDR3 in amino acids: CASSTLSSGRETQYF.

The genes are TRBV4-3 and TRBJ2-1; without DNA, the TCRdb call of TRBD2 cannot be checked. Germline CDR1 reads LGHNA; CDR2 reads YSLEER. CDR3 length equals 19 residues. The CDR3 spells CASSLLGGLAGSSYNEQFF.

The chain recombines TRBV5-1 with TRBJ2-3; TCRdb outputs TRBD2, but without DNA this stays unchecked. This CDR3 is 15 amino acids long. The germline V gene encodes CDR1 SGHRS and CDR2 YFSETQ. CDR3 protein: CASSLRGGDTDTQYF.

The chain uses TRBV7-2 and TRBJ2-5. This CDR3 has 15 amino acids. Germline CDR1 is SGHTA and CDR2 is FQGNSA. This chain's CDR3 is CASSLAERGRETQYF.

This sequence joins TRBV5-1 and TRBJ2-7; absent DNA, TCRdb's TRBD2 call cannot be checked. The CDR3 covers 14 residues. Germline CDR1 SGHRS, CDR2 YFSETQ. The CDR3 reads CASSWDNSPYEQYF.

This chain uses TRBV7-8 with TRBJ2-7; absent DNA, TCRdb's TRBD1 call cannot be checked. There are 14 residues in the CDR3. Germline V lookup: CDR1 SGHVS, CDR2 FQNEAQ. This CDR3 reads CASSLVPQGYEQYF.

The CDR3 sequence is CSVDGRGRNGYTF. The V and J genes are TRBV29-1 and TRBJ1-2; TCRdb designates TRBD1, a call that cannot be tested without DNA. Germline V gene lookup returns CDR1 SQVTM and CDR2 ANQGSEA. The CDR3 contains 13 residues.

V usage is TRBV19 and J usage is TRBJ2-1; the D call of TRBD1 rests on TCRdb alone, since no DNA is present to check it. Germline V lookup: CDR1 LNHDA, CDR2 SQIVND (reference sequence). This CDR3 comprises 15 residues. This chain's CDR3 is CASSPQWAQGDEQFF.

The chain is built from TRBV10-3 and TRBJ2-7; TCRdb reports TRBD1, a call that lacks DNA to check it against. The germline CDR1 and CDR2 sequences are ENHRY and SYGVKD. This CDR3 contains 17 residues. This CDR3 is CAISETPGTGVRYEQYF.

The rearrangement links TRBV18 to TRBJ2-5; as DNA is missing, the TRBD2 call by TCRdb cannot be tested. Germline CDR1 and CDR2: KGHSH and LQKENI. The CDR3 runs to 17 residues. The CDR3 is CASSPVRGLEGKETQYF.

The genes are TRBV29-1 and TRBJ1-3; TCRdb returns TRBD1, unconfirmable since there is no DNA. Germline V lookup: CDR1 SQVTM, CDR2 ANQGSEA. The CDR3 length is 14 residues. The CDR3 sequence is CSVAGGAGGNTIYF.

The chain joins TRBV10-3 to TRBJ2-1. CDR3 size: 15 residues. CDR1 ENHRY and CDR2 SYGVKD come from the germline V gene. The chain's CDR3 is CAISERTSEYNEQFF.

The V and J genes are TRBV7-9 and TRBJ2-1; the TRBD1 assignment by TCRdb is unverifiable without DNA. The germline CDR1 and CDR2 sequences are SEHNR and FQNEAQ (reference sequence). The CDR3 extends over 14 amino acids. This chain's CDR3 is CASSQATGRNEQFF. Combining the CDR3 with reference TRBV7-9 and TRBJ2-1 gives the whole variable domain DTGVSQNPRHKITKRGQNVTFRCDPISEHNRLYWYRQTLGQGPEFLTYFQNEAQLEKSRLLSDRFSAERPKGSFSTLEIQRTEQGDSAMYLCASSQATGRNEQFFGPGTRLTVL.

This chain links TRBV29-1 with TRBJ2-3; TCRdb's assignment of TRBD2 cannot be checked, as there is no DNA. The CDR3 runs 13 residues. From germline, CDR1 is SQVTM and CDR2 ANQGSEA. The CDR3 loop reads CSVAGGGTDTQYF.

The chain carries TRBV20-1 and TRBJ1-2. The CDR3 is 14 amino acids. Germline V gene sequence: CDR1 DFQATT, CDR2 SNEGSKA (reference sequence). CDR3: CSATTDPWSYGYTF.

The gene calls are TRBV11-2 and TRBJ2-3. CDR1 SGHAT and CDR2 FQNNGV come from the germline V gene. The CDR3 length is 12 residues. Here the CDR3 reads CASSYSPDTQYF.

J is TRBJ2-7 and V is TRBV10-3; absent DNA, TCRdb's TRBD1 call cannot be checked. Germline V gene data show CDR1 as ENHRY and CDR2 as SYGVKD. The CDR3 contains 14 residues. CDR3 sequence: CAISDGTTYYEQYF.

This clonotype ranks as medium-sized in terms of frequency. The rearrangement uses TRBV28 and TRBJ2-5; the TRBD2 assignment by TCRdb is unverifiable without DNA. This CDR3 comprises 17 residues. Looked up from germline, CDR1 is MDHEN and CDR2 is SYDVKM. The CDR3 is CASSLGTGGPVEETQYF.

The CDR3 sequence is CASRPLGQGSYEQYF. This chain uses TRBV27 with TRBJ2-7; TCRdb selects TRBD1, and the lack of DNA leaves this call unchecked. Germline V lookup: CDR1 MNHEY, CDR2 SMNVEV (reference sequence). The CDR3 has 15 amino acids.

The rearrangement links TRBV12-3 or TRBV12-4 to TRBJ1-1. The CDR3 consists of 14 residues. The CDR3 loop is CASTWGSGNTEAFF.

The chain employs TRBV5-1 and TRBJ2-1; TCRdb names TRBD1, which stays unverified in the absence of DNA. The CDR3 extends over 15 amino acids. Germline V gives CDR1 SGHRS, CDR2 YFSETQ. The CDR3 is CASSLTGGDYNEQFF.